This T cell receptor beta chain was identified in a study of shared clonotypes between healthy human individuals. Here immunoSEQ multiplex PCR was the method, and the copy in TCRdb shows in-frame clones only, minus some. The top ten hold roughly 1.7% of the sample, which has hundreds of thousands of clones, approximately 79% seen once. This clone was recorded many times. Sequencing was done on a sample of memory CD4+ T cells sorted from blood. Subset of the sample: CD45RA-negative fraction. The receptor was isolated from a woman aged 30 to 39 in good health.

In DNA, the CDR3 is TGTGCCAGCACTAGGGGGCTCTCACCCCTCCACTTT. This sequence encodes CASTRGLSPLHF. V gene TRBV2 combines with J gene TRBJ1-6, with TRBD1 matching 7 bases. CDR3 length: 12 residues. Germline CDR1 reads SNHLY; CDR2 reads FYNNEI. The V and J ends lost 7 bases and 10 bases, in that order; junction bases with no gene match: 4.